This paragraph covers one TCR beta chain sequence. The antigen is unknown. Some clones are missing from TCRdb's copy, which holds only in-frame ones; the method was immunoSEQ multiplex PCR. In the table there are around 140,000 clones, 88% of which are singletons. This CDR3 contains 15 residues. V lost 3 bases and J 2 bases, leaving 11 bases between the germline ends. Germline V gene sequence: CDR1 KGHSH, CDR2 LQKENI. This specimen comes from a study of radiation and T cells in renal cell carcinoma. Overall study context: Nephrectomy followed 15 Gy stereotactic body radiation by 4 weeks. Study results and limitations: Top tumor clonotypes rose in blood 2 weeks post-radiation, then contracted.

The time point: baseline pretreatment blood. Treatment: 15 Gy SBRT to primary tumor, nephrectomy 4 weeks later. This chain joins TRBV18 and TRBJ1-5, with TRBD1 as a possible D gene (6 bases). This TCR was sampled from a woman aged 70-85 years with renal cell carcinoma. The sequencing here drew on blood, taken from a patient whose treatment included radiotherapy and nephrectomy. The CDR3 DNA reads as TGTGCCAGCTCACCGGGCCAGGGGCGCAATCAGCCCCAGCATTTT. This gives the protein CASSPGQGRNQPQHF.